This T cell receptor (beta chain) was found in a study of T cells after yellow fever vaccination. Germline loops: CDR1 SGHTA, CDR2 FQGNSA. V was trimmed by 5 bases and J by 4 bases, leaving 11 bases between them. The CDR3 loop spans 13 amino acids. TCRdb passed the 5' RACE reads through MiXCR, listing each CDR3 protein once. In the table there are some 420,000 distinct CDR3 sequences, approximately 19% of which are singletons. This clonotype came up a few times. The chain uses TRBV7-2 and TRBJ1-2; no reliable D call. The TCR sequence derives from a man between 18 and 35 years old who received the YFV17D yellow fever vaccine. The input for sequencing was PBMCs, taken before the yellow fever booster vaccination. CDR3 sequence: CASSPNSVYGYTF. CDR3 coding DNA: TGTGCCAGCAGCCCTAACTCAGTCTATGGCTACACCTTC.